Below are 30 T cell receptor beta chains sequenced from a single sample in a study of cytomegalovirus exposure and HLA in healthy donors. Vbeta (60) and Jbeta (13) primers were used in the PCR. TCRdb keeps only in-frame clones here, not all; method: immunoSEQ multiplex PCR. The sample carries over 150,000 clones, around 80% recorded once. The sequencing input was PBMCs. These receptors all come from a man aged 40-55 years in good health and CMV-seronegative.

The CDR3 DNA reads as TGTGCCAGCTCCCCGGGGAGCCTGAACACTGAAGCTTTCTTT. As protein: CASSPGSLNTEAFF. The chain has TRBV27 and TRBJ1-1; D is unclear. The germline V gene has CDR1 MNHEY and CDR2 SMNVEV (reference sequence). The CDR3 totals 14 residues. Trimming pared 8 bases from V and 0 bases from J, leaving 13 bases between.

The CDR3 DNA reads as TGTGCCAGCAGCCAAGCGGACAGCACAGATACGCAGTATTTT. Translation gives CASSQADSTDTQYF. The J gene is TRBJ2-3, the V gene TRBV7-9, with D tentatively TRBD2 (5 bases). CDR1 and CDR2 from the germline V gene are SEHNR and FQNEAQ (reference sequence). V gave up 5 bases and J gave up 0 bases, with 9 bases separating them. This CDR3 region has 14 residues.

CDR3 in amino acids: CASSYSASGVYEQYF. CDR3 sequence (DNA): TGTGCCAGCAGTTACTCGGCTAGCGGGGTTTACGAGCAGTACTTC. The chain couples TRBV6-5 to TRBJ2-5, with 9 bases matching TRBD2. The end of the DNA aligns better with TRBJ2-7, so the J call may be wrong. CDR1 is MNHEY and CDR2 is SVGAGI in the germline V gene. The CDR3 covers 15 residues.

The DNA for the CDR3 is TGTGCCAGCAGTCCGACAGGAGTGGAAGCTTTCTTT. Protein sequence: CASSPTGVEAFF. V gene TRBV6-5 combines with J gene TRBJ1-1; tentative D call: TRBD1 (6 bases). V was clipped by 5 bases and J by 8 bases, with 12 bases between them. There are 12 residues in the CDR3. Germline CDR1 reads MNHEY; CDR2 reads SVGAGI.

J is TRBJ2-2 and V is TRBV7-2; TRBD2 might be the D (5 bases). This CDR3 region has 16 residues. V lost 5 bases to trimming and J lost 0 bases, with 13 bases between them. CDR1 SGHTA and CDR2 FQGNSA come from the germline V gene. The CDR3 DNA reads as TGTGCCAGCAGCCCCGGAGGCACAGCGAACACCGGGGAGCTGTTTTTT. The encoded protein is CASSPGGTANTGELFF.

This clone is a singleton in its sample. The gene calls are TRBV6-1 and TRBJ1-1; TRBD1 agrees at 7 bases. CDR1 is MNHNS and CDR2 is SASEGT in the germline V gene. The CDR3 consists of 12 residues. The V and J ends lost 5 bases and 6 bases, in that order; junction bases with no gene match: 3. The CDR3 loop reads CASSRTGSEAFF. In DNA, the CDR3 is TGTGCCAGCAGTAGGACAGGCTCTGAAGCTTTCTTT.

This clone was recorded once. Here the CDR3 reads CASSPKRQGDLYGYTF. DNA for the CDR3: TGTGCCAGCAGCCCCAAACGACAGGGAGACCTCTATGGCTACACCTTC. The rearrangement joins TRBV14 to TRBJ1-2, with TRBD1 identical over 7 bases. The CDR3 sequence is 16 residues long. CDR1 is SGHDN, CDR2 FVKESK, per germline. J lost 4 bases, V lost 4 bases, and 12 bases had no gene match.

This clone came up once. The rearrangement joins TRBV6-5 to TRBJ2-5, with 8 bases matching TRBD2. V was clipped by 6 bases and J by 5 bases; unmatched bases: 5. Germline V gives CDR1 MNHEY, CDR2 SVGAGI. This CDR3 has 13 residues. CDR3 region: CASRDGGVETQYF. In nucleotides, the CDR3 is TGTGCCAGCAGGGACGGGGGGGTGGAGACCCAGTACTTC.

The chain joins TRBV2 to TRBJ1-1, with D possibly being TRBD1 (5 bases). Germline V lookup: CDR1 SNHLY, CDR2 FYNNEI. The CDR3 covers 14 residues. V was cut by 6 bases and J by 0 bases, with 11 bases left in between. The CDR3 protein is CASRADSMNTEAFF. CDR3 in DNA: TGTGCCAGCAGAGCCGACAGCATGAACACTGAAGCTTTCTTT.

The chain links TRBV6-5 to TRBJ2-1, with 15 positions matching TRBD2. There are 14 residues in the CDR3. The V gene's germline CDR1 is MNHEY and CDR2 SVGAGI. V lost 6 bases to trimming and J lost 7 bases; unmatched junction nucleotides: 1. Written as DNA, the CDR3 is TGTGCCAGCAGAGGGACTAGCGGGGGGAATGAGCAGTTCTTC. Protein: CASRGTSGGNEQFF.

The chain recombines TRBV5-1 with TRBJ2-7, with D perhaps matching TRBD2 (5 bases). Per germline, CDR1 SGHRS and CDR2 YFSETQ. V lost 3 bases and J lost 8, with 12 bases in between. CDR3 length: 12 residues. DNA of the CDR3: TGCGCCAGCAGCTCCCTGCCGGGAAAGCAGTACTTC. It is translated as CASSSLPGKQYF.

The CDR3, as DNA: TGCAGCGTTACCGACAGGGGCAGACTAGCGGGGACGGTTACGCAGTATTTT. It codes for CSVTDRGRLAGTVTQYF. This chain links TRBV29-1 with TRBJ2-3; 11 bases align to TRBD2. There are 17 residues in the CDR3. CDR1 is SQVTM and CDR2 is ANQGSEA in the germline V gene. V was pared by 5 bases and J by 8 bases, with 18 bases of the junction left unmatched.

The CDR3 loop is CASSPARRLSNEQFF. CDR3 DNA sequence: TGTGCCAGCAGCCCTGCTCGGAGGTTAAGCAATGAGCAGTTCTTC. The rearrangement uses TRBV7-8 and TRBJ2-1; D is possibly TRBD2 (5 bases). V dropped 5 bases and J dropped 6 bases, with 17 bases sitting between them. The germline CDR1 and CDR2 sequences are SGHVS and FQNEAQ. This CDR3 is 15 amino acids long.

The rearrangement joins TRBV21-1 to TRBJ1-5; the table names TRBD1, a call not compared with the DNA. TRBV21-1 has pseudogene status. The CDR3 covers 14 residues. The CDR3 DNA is TGTGCCAGCAGCTACGGGACAGCGAATCAGCCCCAGCATTTT. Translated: CASSYGTANQPQHF.

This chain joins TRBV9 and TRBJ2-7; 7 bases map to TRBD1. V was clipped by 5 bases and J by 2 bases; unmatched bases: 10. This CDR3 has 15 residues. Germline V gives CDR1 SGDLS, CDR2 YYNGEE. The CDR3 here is CASRLRDSGTYEQYF. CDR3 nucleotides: TGTGCCAGCAGGCTCCGGGACAGCGGAACCTACGAGCAGTACTTC.

The CDR3 region has the DNA TGTGCCAGCAGGGGGAGTGAGCAGTTCTTC. This codes for CASRGSEQFF. The chain employs TRBV2 and TRBJ2-1; TRBD2 is a possible D gene (5 bases). The germline V and J ends were trimmed by 6 bases and 9 bases, with 6 bases remaining between them. Germline CDR1 is SNHLY and CDR2 is FYNNEI. The CDR3 runs to 10 residues.

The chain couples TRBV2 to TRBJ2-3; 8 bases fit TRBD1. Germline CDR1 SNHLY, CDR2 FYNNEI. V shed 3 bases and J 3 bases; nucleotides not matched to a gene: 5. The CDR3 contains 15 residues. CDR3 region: CASSDGQGATDTQYF. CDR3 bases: TGTGCCAGCAGTGATGGTCAGGGGGCAACAGATACGCAGTATTTT.

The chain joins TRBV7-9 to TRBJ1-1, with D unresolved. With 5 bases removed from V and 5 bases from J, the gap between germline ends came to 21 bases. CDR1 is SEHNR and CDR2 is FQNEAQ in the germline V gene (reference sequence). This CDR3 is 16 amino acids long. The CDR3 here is CASSPQSMAPRTEAFF. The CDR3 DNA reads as TGTGCCAGCAGCCCCCAAAGTATGGCTCCGAGGACTGAAGCTTTCTTT.

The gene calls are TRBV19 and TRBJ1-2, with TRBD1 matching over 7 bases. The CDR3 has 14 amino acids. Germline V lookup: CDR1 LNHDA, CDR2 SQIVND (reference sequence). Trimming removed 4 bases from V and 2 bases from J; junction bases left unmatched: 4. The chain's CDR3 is CASSRDSLNYGYTF. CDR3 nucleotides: TGTGCCAGTAGTAGGGACAGCCTCAACTATGGCTACACCTTC.

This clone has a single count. The CDR3 region has the DNA TGCGCCAGCAGCTTGGGGGGGCAGGGGGCAGCTTTCTTT. Its protein is CASSLGGQGAAFF. The chain combines TRBV5-1 with TRBJ1-1; 8 bases match TRBD1. This CDR3 region has 13 residues. V shed 0 bases, J shed 10 bases, and the junction held 5 bases outside the gene matches. Germline assignment: CDR1 SGHRS and CDR2 YFSETQ.

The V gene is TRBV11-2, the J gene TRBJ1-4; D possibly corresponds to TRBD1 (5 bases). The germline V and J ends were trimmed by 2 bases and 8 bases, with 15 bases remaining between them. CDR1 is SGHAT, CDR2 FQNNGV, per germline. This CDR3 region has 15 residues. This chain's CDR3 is CASSLNRAGNEKLFF. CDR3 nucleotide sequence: TGTGCCAGCAGCTTAAACCGGGCAGGGAACGAAAAACTGTTTTTT.

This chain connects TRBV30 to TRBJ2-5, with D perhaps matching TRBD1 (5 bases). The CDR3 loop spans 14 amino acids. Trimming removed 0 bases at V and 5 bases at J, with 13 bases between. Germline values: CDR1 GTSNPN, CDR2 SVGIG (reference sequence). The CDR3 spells CAWSVKGARETQYF. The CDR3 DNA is TGTGCCTGGAGTGTAAAAGGGGCCAGGGAGACCCAGTACTTC.

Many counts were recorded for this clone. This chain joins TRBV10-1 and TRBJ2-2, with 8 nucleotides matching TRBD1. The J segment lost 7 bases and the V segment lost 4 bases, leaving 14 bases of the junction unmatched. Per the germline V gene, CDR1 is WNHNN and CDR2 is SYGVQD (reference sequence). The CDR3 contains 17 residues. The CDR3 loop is CASSASRAGQGSGELFF. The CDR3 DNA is TGCGCCAGCAGTGCCTCCAGAGCAGGACAGGGTAGCGGGGAGCTGTTTTTT.

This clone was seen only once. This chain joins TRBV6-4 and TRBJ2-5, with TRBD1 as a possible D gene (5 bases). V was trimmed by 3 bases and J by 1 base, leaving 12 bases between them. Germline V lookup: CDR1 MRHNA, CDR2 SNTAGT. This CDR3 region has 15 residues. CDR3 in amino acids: CASSDSPGAQETQYF. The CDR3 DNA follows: TGTGCCAGCAGTGATTCCCCTGGGGCCCAAGAGACCCAGTACTTC.

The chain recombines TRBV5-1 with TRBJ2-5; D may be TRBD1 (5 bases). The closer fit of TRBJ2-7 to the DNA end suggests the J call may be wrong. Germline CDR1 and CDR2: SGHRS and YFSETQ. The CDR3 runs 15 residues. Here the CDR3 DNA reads TGCGCCAGCAGCTTGAGGGTTGGGTTTCAGGGCGAGCAGTACTTC. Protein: CASSLRVGFQGEQYF.

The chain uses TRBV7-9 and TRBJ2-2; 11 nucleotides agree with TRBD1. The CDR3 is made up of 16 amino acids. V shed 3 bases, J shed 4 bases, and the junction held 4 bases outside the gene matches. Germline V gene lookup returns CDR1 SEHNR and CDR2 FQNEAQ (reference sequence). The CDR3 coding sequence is TGTGCCAGCAGCTTCCGGGACAGGGGGGCCACCGGGGAGCTGTTTTTT. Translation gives CASSFRDRGATGELFF.

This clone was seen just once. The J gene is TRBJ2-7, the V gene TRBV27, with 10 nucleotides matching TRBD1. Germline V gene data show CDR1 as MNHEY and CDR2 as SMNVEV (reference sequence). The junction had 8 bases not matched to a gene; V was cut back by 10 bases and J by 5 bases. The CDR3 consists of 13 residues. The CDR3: CATRTGGFHEQYF. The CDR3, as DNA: TGTGCCACCCGGACAGGGGGATTCCACGAGCAGTACTTC.

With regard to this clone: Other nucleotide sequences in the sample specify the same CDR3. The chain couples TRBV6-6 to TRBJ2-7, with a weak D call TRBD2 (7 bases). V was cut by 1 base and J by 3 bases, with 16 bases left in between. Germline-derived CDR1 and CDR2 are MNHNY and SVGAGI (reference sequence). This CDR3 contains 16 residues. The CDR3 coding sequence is TGTGCCAGCAGTTACTTGCGGGGGCAGGTCCACTACGAGCAGTACTTC. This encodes CASSYLRGQVHYEQYF.

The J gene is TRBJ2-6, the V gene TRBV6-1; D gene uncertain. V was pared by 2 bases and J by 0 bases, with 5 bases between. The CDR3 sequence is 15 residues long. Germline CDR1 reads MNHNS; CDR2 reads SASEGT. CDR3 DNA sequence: TGTGCCAGCAGTGAAAGAGCCTCTGGGGCCAACGTCCTGACTTTC. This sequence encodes CASSERASGANVLTF.

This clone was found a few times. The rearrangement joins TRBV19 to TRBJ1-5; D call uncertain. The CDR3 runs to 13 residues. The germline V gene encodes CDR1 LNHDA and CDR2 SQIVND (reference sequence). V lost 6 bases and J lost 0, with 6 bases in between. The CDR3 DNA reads TGTGCCAGTAGCCTAAATAGCAATCAGCCCCAGCATTTT. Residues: CASSLNSNQPQHF.